This T cell receptor (beta chain) derives from a study of T cells in Graves' hyperthyroidism and ophthalmopathy (dated by TCRdb to the late 2010s). About the investigation overall: Peripheral blood was sampled at the time of initial diagnosis, prior to any treatment. To identify TCR V-J signatures that set the groups apart, the researchers used a discovery cohort of approximately 98 patients, made up of 43 with Graves' ophthalmopathy and 57 with stable Graves' hyperthyroidism. An independent validation cohort of under 20 hyperthyroidism patients and over 15 patients who later progressed to ophthalmopathy tested prospective prediction of ophthalmopathy. The approximately 90 discovery patients were randomly split 7:3 into training and test sets. Thyroid tissue and blood T-cell repertoires from more than five Graves' hyperthyroidism patients were also compared in the study. After blood sampling, hyperthyroidism patients were treated with methimazole at a starting dose of 30 mg daily, and ophthalmopathy patients were treated with high-dose intravenous methylprednisolone. TCR Vbeta CDR3 sequencing of 135 peripheral blood samples (under 45 ophthalmopathy, roughly 72 hyperthyroidism and about 17 progressor patients) is reported in the paper. On the study overall, not on this receptor specifically: A 13 V-J signature model separated ophthalmopathy from stable hyperthyroidism, with around 90% sensitivity and 81.08% specificity in cross-validation and 80%/75% in testing. Most expanded thyroid clonotypes (frequency above 0.001) were also detected in blood, suggesting blood repertoires may reflect thyroid immune responses. In validation, the model predicted progression to ophthalmopathy a median of roughly six months before onset, with roughly 68% sensitivity and nearly 75% specificity. Sample size was not statistically predetermined, and blinding of investigators to group allocation was not performed.

The CDR3 contains 14 residues, cysteine and phenylalanine counted. Left in the record is the CDR3 DNA by itself, 42 bases read in frame from the first base. CDR1 is given as GTSNPN and CDR2 as SVGIG, both from the germline V gene (reference sequence). V trim: 2 bases; J trim: 5 bases; unmatched bases: 2. TCR beta CDR3 regions were amplified from RNA transcripts. For the first round of RT-PCR on the TCR CDR3, the HTBI primer set was used together with the Qiagen OneStep RT-PCR kit. A second multiplex PCR round built the libraries, followed by size selection and purification. Libraries were sequenced paired-end with 100 bp reads on an Illumina HiSeq2000. The source study handled its data this way. SOAPnuke was used to process the raw data, throwing out any read that contained adapters or uncalled bases, had a mean Phred below 15, or lacked an exact constant-primer or identifier match. COPE v1.2.5 was used to merge high-quality paired reads, and clonotypes were defined as unique nucleotide sequences. Clonotypes were aligned to IMGT TRBV, TRBD and TRBJ reference segments using MiTCR v1.1. The analysis included only V-J combinations with a frequency above 0.0001, which together covered 99% to 99.2% of the repertoires. The TCS score was defined as the ratio of F50 (clonal expansion) to E x V (chaos), calculated using BLOSUM62-based TCRdist between CDR3 peptides within each V-J. Welch's t-statistics and random forest reduced several hundred V-J features to fewer than 15, which were used in a naive Bayes classifier (R e1071). The public reads were reprocessed in TCRdb via fastp at Q25 and MiXCR, keeping in-frame beta chains. For every CDR3 protein sequence, its rows merge into one entry that carries the most common genes and DNA. What appears here as the V and J calls and clone size reflects TCRdb's work, not the paper's. The sample contains approximately 520,000 distinct CDR3 sequences, approximately 24% of them found a single time. The ten largest make up 10% to 12% of the sample.

This clonotype was seen ten or more times. Its antigen is not yet known. Base quality data are lacking; no much larger clone is found one base away. In the ophthalmopathy patients, disease was moderately to severely active, with a Clinical Activity Score of 3 or more, a NOSPECS grade of 4 or more, and a duration of less than 3 months. Exclusion was applied to patients with uncontrolled infections, other autoimmune diseases, pregnancy or lactation. Diagnoses relied on clinical symptoms, serum thyroxine and TRAb, thyroid ultrasound and orbital computed tomography. PBMCs were isolated from more than 9 ml of fresh peripheral blood by Ficoll-Paque density gradient centrifugation. Total RNA was extracted using Trizol reagent, and RNA quality was assessed on an Agilent 2100 Bioanalyzer.

The chain uses TRBV30 and TRBJ1-6; 8 bases in between match TRBD1. Specimen: blood. The sequence was obtained from a woman between 25 and 40 years old with Graves' ophthalmopathy. The CDR3 protein: CAWSQGQDNSPLHF. The DNA sequence is as follows: TGTGCCTGGAGTCAGGGACAGGATAATTCACCCCTCCACTTT.